Sequencing of this T cell receptor beta chain was carried out in a study of human T cells and chemical hapten exposure. This clonotype was seen ten or more times. TCRdb reprocessed the RACE reads with MiXCR, giving one entry per CDR3 protein. Of roughly 62,000 distinct CDR3 sequences in the sample, 9.5% to 15% are singletons; the top ten hold 2.4%. The time point here: patch test 3, about 24 weeks after DPC sensitization. The treatment here: therapeutic diphenylcyclopropenone sensitization with weekly scalp DPC. Trimming removed 0 bases at V and 1 base at J, with 7 bases between. Germline CDR1 SGHTA, CDR2 FQGNSA. CDR3 length equals 15 residues.

The TCR comes from a man aged 30 to 45 with alopecia areata. Some clones in this sample may be carry-over from other donors' samples. The chain employs TRBV7-2 and TRBJ1-5; D remains ambiguous. Source: whole blood, taken in connection with sensitization to the hapten diphenylcyclopropenone (DPC). CDR3 coding DNA: TGTGCCAGCAGCTTAGCGGTCGGCAGCAATCAGCCCCAGCATTTT. Amino acids: CASSLAVGSNQPQHF.